One and the same sample provided the 20 T cell receptor beta chains below, sequenced in a study of cytomegalovirus exposure and HLA in healthy donors. PCR involved 60 Vbeta and 13 Jbeta primers. Using immunoSEQ multiplex PCR, the repertoire was profiled, and TCRdb retains in-frame clones only, with some absent. Here the sample spans approximately 22,000 clones, approximately 80% being singletons. The specimen sequenced was PBMCs. The receptors derive from a man in his 60s in good health and CMV-seronegative.

The CDR3 loop is CSVVKLSSYEQYF. For the CDR3, the DNA is TGCAGCGTAGTAAAACTTAGCTCCTACGAGCAGTACTTC. The chain uses TRBV29-1 and TRBJ2-5; D not certain. The closer fit of TRBJ2-7 to the DNA end suggests the J call may be wrong. The CDR3 has 13 amino acids. CDR1 is SQVTM and CDR2 is ANQGSEA in the germline V gene.

The chain links TRBV7-9 to TRBJ1-5; maybe TRBD1 (5 bases). Germline assignment: CDR1 SEHNR and CDR2 FQNEAQ (reference sequence). This CDR3 spans 13 amino acids. The V end lost 2 bases, the J end lost 4 bases, and 6 bases lay between the germline ends. Written as DNA, the CDR3 is TGTGCCAGCAGCTTACAGGGTAATCAGCCCCAGCATTTT. Amino acid sequence: CASSLQGNQPQHF.

Only a few counts were recorded for this clone. This chain joins TRBV30 and TRBJ2-1; D remains ambiguous. Trimming cost V 5 bases and J 8 bases, with 7 bases left between them. The CDR3 length is 10 residues. The germline V gene encodes CDR1 GTSNPN and CDR2 SVGIG (reference sequence). The CDR3 sequence is CAWGDYEQFF. The CDR3, as DNA: TGTGCCTGGGGTGACTATGAGCAGTTCTTC.

The CDR3: CASSGDRSGGNTIYF. CDR3 DNA sequence: TGTGCCAGTAGTGGAGACAGGTCGGGAGGAAACACCATATATTTT. The chain employs TRBV19 and TRBJ1-3; D may be TRBD1 (6 bases). Germline V gene data show CDR1 as LNHDA and CDR2 as SQIVND (reference sequence). The CDR3 spans 15 residues. V was pared by 5 bases and J by 4 bases, with 15 bases between. Full variable domain (missing parts from reference TRBV19 and TRBJ1-3): DGGITQSPKYLFRKEGQNVTLSCEQNLNHDAMYWYRQDPGQGLRLIYYSQIVNDFQKGDIAEGYSVSREKKESFPLTVTSAQKNPTAFYLCASSGDRSGGNTIYFGEGSWLTVV.

The chain uses TRBV7-9 and TRBJ2-7; TRBD2 is a possible D gene (6 bases). The germline CDR1 and CDR2 sequences are SEHNR and FQNEAQ (reference sequence). The CDR3 length is 15 residues. Trimming stripped 5 bases from V and 2 bases from J, with 16 bases between. The CDR3, as DNA: TGTGCCAGCAGCGCTGGAGGAGGGTCTACCTACGAGCAGTACTTC. Residues: CASSAGGGSTYEQYF.

The chain carries TRBV28 and TRBJ2-3, with D tentatively TRBD2 (6 bases). The CDR3 has 16 amino acids. Per germline, CDR1 MDHEN and CDR2 SYDVKM. The V end lost 7 bases, the J end lost 0 bases, and 17 bases lay between the germline ends. The CDR3 bases are TGTGCCAGCAAGGATCGAGGGAGGACTAGCACAGATACGCAGTATTTT. It translates to CASKDRGRTSTDTQYF.

The rearrangement uses TRBV12-5 and TRBJ2-1; 7 bases are shared with TRBD2. This CDR3 contains 16 residues. V was pared by 6 bases and J by 4 bases, with 12 bases of the junction left unmatched. In germline, CDR1 is LGHNT, CDR2 FRNRAP. This CDR3 reads CASGPSIGRSYNEQFF. In DNA, the CDR3 is TGTGCTAGTGGCCCCTCGATCGGGAGGAGTTACAATGAGCAGTTCTTC.

V gene TRBV19 combines with J gene TRBJ1-2; weak D call: TRBD1 (5 bases). The CDR3 extends over 12 amino acids. Trimming took off 7 bases at V and 5 bases at J, with 11 bases between the two ends. Germline V gives CDR1 LNHDA, CDR2 SQIVND (reference sequence). The CDR3 DNA reads TGTGCCAGTAAGAGGGGAGGTTATGGCTACACCTTC. It translates to CASKRGGYGYTF.

The chain carries TRBV29-1 and TRBJ2-5; 11 bases match TRBD2. CDR1 SQVTM and CDR2 ANQGSEA come from the germline V gene. CDR3 size: 16 residues. V shed 2 bases, J shed 4 bases, and the junction held 9 bases outside the gene matches. The CDR3 sequence is CSVESPGLAVGETQYF. The CDR3, as DNA: TGCAGCGTTGAAAGCCCGGGACTAGCGGTAGGAGAGACCCAGTACTTC.

V gene TRBV2 combines with J gene TRBJ1-6; a possible D gene is TRBD1 (5 bases). This CDR3 has 13 residues. Trimming took 4 bases from V and 7 from J, leaving 8 bases between them. CDR1 is SNHLY and CDR2 is FYNNEI in the germline V gene. In DNA, the CDR3 is TGTGCCAGCAGTGGACAGCCGAATTCACCCCTCCACTTT. It yields the protein CASSGQPNSPLHF.

For this clone: Mismatch with germline at one junction end may stem from a read error. The chain couples TRBV6-5 to TRBJ2-7; D gene ambiguous. Germline V gives CDR1 MNHEY, CDR2 SVGAGI. The CDR3 consists of 11 residues. The CDR3 reads CASSHSYEQYF. CDR3 in DNA: TGTGCCAGCAGTCACTCCTACGAGCAGTACTTC.

In the case of this clone: The junction and the germline gene differ at one end; a read error may be behind it. The V and J genes are TRBV7-9 and TRBJ1-1; D may be TRBD1 (6 bases). The germline V gene has CDR1 SEHNR and CDR2 FQNEAQ (reference sequence). The CDR3 spans 15 residues. CDR3 loop: CSSSQGHGIPTEAFF. Here the CDR3 DNA reads TGTTCCAGCAGCCAGGGACACGGGATTCCCACTGAAGCTTTCTTT.

The chain uses TRBV28 and TRBJ1-5; D possibly corresponds to TRBD1 (6 bases). The CDR3 consists of 16 residues. Germline CDR1 and CDR2: MDHEN and SYDVKM. V shed 5 bases and J shed 0 bases, with 14 bases lying between them. The CDR3 DNA reads as TGTGCCAGCAGTCTCCAGGGGCCTTATAGCAATCAGCCCCAGCATTTT. As protein: CASSLQGPYSNQPQHF.

The genes are TRBV30 and TRBJ2-2; 9 nucleotides agree with TRBD1. The CDR3 is made up of 14 amino acids. The V gene's germline CDR1 is GTSNPN and CDR2 SVGIG (reference sequence). V trimming: 3 bases; J trimming: 6 bases; junction bases outside the gene matches: 5. The CDR3 nucleotides are TGTGCCTGGAGCGGGACAGGGAGTCCCGGGGAGCTGTTTTTT. Translation gives CAWSGTGSPGELFF.

The rearrangement uses TRBV28 and TRBJ2-1, with 10 bases matching TRBD2. The CDR3 is made up of 20 amino acids. V shed 3 bases, J shed 1 base, and the junction held 15 bases outside the gene matches. The V gene's germline CDR1 is MDHEN and CDR2 SYDVKM. DNA for the CDR3: TGTGCCAGCAGTTTGGGGCTTGGACTAGCGGATTCCCTGTCCTACAATGAGCAGTTCTTC. Amino acid sequence: CASSLGLGLADSLSYNEQFF.

J is TRBJ1-1 and V is TRBV5-1; 10 bases are a match to TRBD1. Germline V gene data show CDR1 as SGHRS and CDR2 as YFSETQ. V lost 2 bases and J lost 4; bases outside the gene matches: 5. The CDR3 is 15 amino acids. The CDR3 reads CASSFGTGVITEAFF. The CDR3 nucleotides read TGCGCCAGCAGCTTCGGGACAGGGGTTATCACTGAAGCTTTCTTT.

In this sample, this clone turned up once. CDR3 in amino acids: CASSDFWSYEQYF. The CDR3 DNA reads TGTGCCAGCAGCGACTTTTGGTCCTACGAGCAGTACTTC. This sequence joins TRBV25-1 and TRBJ2-7, with D hard to call. The V end was cut by 6 bases, the J end by 1 base, with 10 bases between. The CDR3 loop spans 13 amino acids. From germline, CDR1 is MGHDK and CDR2 SYGVNS.

This clone was observed a handful of times. The chain recombines TRBV19 with TRBJ2-2; 9 positions match TRBD1. V was clipped by 7 bases and J by 5 bases; unmatched bases: 2. This CDR3 region has 13 residues. CDR1 is LNHDA, CDR2 SQIVND, per germline (reference sequence). The CDR3 here is CASIQGATGELFF. The DNA of the CDR3 is TGTGCCAGTATACAGGGGGCGACCGGGGAGCTGTTTTTT. Drawing the rest from reference TRBV19 and TRBJ2-2, the complete variable domain is DGGITQSPKYLFRKEGQNVTLSCEQNLNHDAMYWYRQDPGQGLRLIYYSQIVNDFQKGDIAEGYSVSREKKESFPLTVTSAQKNPTAFYLCASIQGATGELFFGEGSRLTVL.

The V call is TRBV5-5, the J call TRBJ2-5, with 9 bases that match TRBD1. Germline CDR1 SGHKS, CDR2 YYEKEE (reference sequence). With 5 bases clipped from V and 5 bases from J, the junction kept 10 bases outside the gene matches. The CDR3 loop spans 15 amino acids. CDR3: CASRRVTGGLETQYF. As DNA, the CDR3 is TGTGCCAGCAGGCGGGTTACAGGGGGCTTGGAGACCCAGTACTTC.

V usage is TRBV7-3 and J usage is TRBJ2-1; 16 nucleotides match TRBD2. Trimming at V came to 4 bases and at J to 9 bases, leaving 3 bases not matched to a gene. The CDR3 runs to 15 residues. CDR1 and CDR2 (germline): SGHTA, FQGTGA. CDR3 in DNA: TGTGCCAGCAGCTCGGGACTAGCGGGAGGGGGTGAGCAGTTCTTC. Translating gives CASSSGLAGGGEQFF.